These 7 T cell receptor beta chains were sequenced from one sample in a study of cytomegalovirus exposure and HLA in healthy donors. Researchers ran the PCR with 60 Vbeta and 13 Jbeta primers. Here immunoSEQ multiplex PCR was the method, and the copy in TCRdb shows in-frame clones only, minus some. The sample shows roughly 220,000 clones, roughly 84% of them seen only once. The sample consisted of PBMCs. The receptors were sampled from a man aged 45-65 years in good health and CMV-seronegative.

This rearrangement joins TRBV7-9 to TRBJ2-3; D unclear. V lost 3 bases, J lost 3 bases, and 10 bases lay in between. The CDR3 extends over 14 amino acids. Per the germline V gene, CDR1 is SEHNR and CDR2 is FQNEAQ (reference sequence). The CDR3 sequence: CASSLLSPTDTQYF. For the CDR3, the DNA is TGTGCCAGCAGCTTGCTAAGCCCGACAGATACGCAGTATTTT. The variable domain in full, with the rest retrieved from reference TRBV7-9 and TRBJ2-3, is DTGVSQNPRHKITKRGQNVTFRCDPISEHNRLYWYRQTLGQGPEFLTYFQNEAQLEKSRLLSDRFSAERPKGSFSTLEIQRTEQGDSAMYLCASSLLSPTDTQYFGPGTRLTVL.

This chain joins TRBV21-1 and TRBJ2-1; the table's D call TRBD1 went unverified against the DNA. TRBV21-1 constitutes a pseudogene. The length of the CDR3 is 17 residues. CDR3 protein: CASSLTPLSPTHNEQFF. The CDR3 DNA reads TGTGCCAGCAGCTTGACACCTTTGAGCCCTACCCACAATGAGCAGTTCTTC.

The chain has TRBV30 and TRBJ2-2; a possible D gene is TRBD2 (6 bases). The CDR3 length is 14 residues. Trimming left V 3 bases short and J 5 bases short, with 13 bases between. Germline V CDR1 and CDR2: GTSNPN, SVGIG (reference sequence). CDR3 nucleotide sequence: TGTGCCTGGAGCCTAGCGCGACTTACCGGGGAGCTGTTTTTT. Translation gives CAWSLARLTGELFF.

The V gene is TRBV7-2, the J gene TRBJ2-3, with 7 positions matching TRBD2. Germline lookup yields CDR1 SGHTA and CDR2 FQGNSA. The V and J ends lost 7 bases and 3 bases, in that order; junction bases with no gene match: 13. CDR3 size: 16 residues. CDR3 sequence reads: CASTSNGGRSTDTQYF. In DNA, the CDR3 is TGTGCCAGCACCTCGAACGGCGGGAGATCTACAGATACGCAGTATTTT.

This chain joins TRBV27 and TRBJ2-4; D call uncertain. CDR3 length: 15 amino acids. V lost 2 bases and J 0 bases, leaving 8 bases between the germline ends. Germline loops: CDR1 MNHEY, CDR2 SMNVEV (reference sequence). The CDR3 is CASSLISGAKNIQYF. The CDR3 bases are TGTGCCAGCAGTTTAATCTCGGGAGCCAAAAACATTCAGTACTTC.

The chain is built from TRBV7-6 and TRBJ2-1; no reliable D call. Germline V gene lookup returns CDR1 SGHVS and CDR2 FNYEAQ. Trimming shortened V by 2 bases and J by 10 bases, and 6 bases separated the two germline ends. The CDR3 consists of 11 residues. The CDR3 sequence is CASSLSREQFF. CDR3 nucleotides: TGTGCCAGCAGCTTATCTCGGGAGCAGTTCTTC.

The J gene is TRBJ2-2, the V gene TRBV9; 8 bases agree with TRBD2. This CDR3 is 15 amino acids long. CDR1 and CDR2 (germline): SGDLS, YYNGEE. V lost 0 bases to trimming and J lost 4 bases; unmatched junction nucleotides: 2. CDR3: CASSVGLAGTGELFF. The CDR3 DNA reads TGTGCCAGCAGCGTAGGGCTAGCGGGCACCGGGGAGCTGTTTTTT.